These T cell receptor beta chains were read from a single sample in a study of cytomegalovirus exposure and HLA in healthy donors. Repertoires were generated with immunoSEQ multiplex PCR, while TCRdb's copy carries only in-frame clones and drops some. The sample has approximately 110,000 clones, 70% to 80% seen once. Sequenced input: PBMCs. The receptor set was obtained from a woman in her forties in good health and CMV-seropositive. Both conserved end residues are trimmed from each CDR3. Each record gives: V gene, CDR3 protein.

v_gene: TRBV10-3; CDR3aa: AILAGGMSDTQY
v_gene: TRBV28; CDR3aa: ASRTGTGQRGYT
v_gene: TRBV29-1; CDR3aa: SVEGTGVYEQY
v_gene: TRBV10-3; CDR3aa: ATTRALDHEQY
v_gene: TRBV7-6; CDR3aa: ASSLRAGLDGYEQY
v_gene: TRBV2; CDR3aa: ASRDRQLKETQY
v_gene: TRBV7-8; CDR3aa: ASSYRGTATNEKLF
v_gene: TRBV29-1; CDR3aa: SVEVDRDYEQY
v_gene: TRBV6-5; CDR3aa: ATREGGYEQY
v_gene: TRBV7-2; CDR3aa: ASSPGQVNTEAF
v_gene: TRBV10-3; CDR3aa: AAQPDPGNEQF
v_gene: TRBV5-6; CDR3aa: ASSLGLPNYGYT
v_gene: TRBV5-1; CDR3aa: ASSPGTSSWEQY
v_gene: TRBV6-1; CDR3aa: ASSSGTGGYNEQF
v_gene: TRBV4-3; CDR3aa: ASSQVRGDSYGYT
v_gene: TRBV14; CDR3aa: ASSQGLRWGHGTEAF
v_gene: TRBV11-2; CDR3aa: ASSPTRQDSGNTIY
v_gene: TRBV27; CDR3aa: ASSPYRGRELF
v_gene: TRBV28; CDR3aa: ASSLPGTGSQETQY
v_gene: TRBV7-3; CDR3aa: ASSLGQNYGYT
v_gene: TRBV18; CDR3aa: ASSQQGADYGYT
v_gene: TRBV6-1; CDR3aa: ASSEGGGIYGYT
v_gene: TRBV4-2; CDR3aa: ASHEGADTEAF
v_gene: TRBV11-2; CDR3aa: ASSAQDRFSYNEQF
v_gene: TRBV2; CDR3aa: ASSGTGGYTGELF
v_gene: TRBV7-2; CDR3aa: ASSLRGGGNQPQH
v_gene: TRBV6-1; CDR3aa: ASSARDSQSYNEQF
v_gene: TRBV29-1; CDR3aa: SVVSDRNNEQF
v_gene: TRBV6-5; CDR3aa: ASSKLTGGASEAF
v_gene: TRBV29-1; CDR3aa: SARTGQQNTEAF
v_gene: TRBV5-4; CDR3aa: ASSLAGTAYHSEAF
v_gene: TRBV7-9; CDR3aa: ASSLATGTGNTIY
v_gene: TRBV28; CDR3aa: ASSFSRTLGQPQH
v_gene: TRBV5-8; CDR3aa: ASSNGQGYSPLH
v_gene: TRBV9; CDR3aa: ASSSRGPNEKLF
v_gene: TRBV10-3; CDR3aa: AISAGTTNYGYT
v_gene: TRBV7-8; CDR3aa: ASSFRVPGLNTEAF